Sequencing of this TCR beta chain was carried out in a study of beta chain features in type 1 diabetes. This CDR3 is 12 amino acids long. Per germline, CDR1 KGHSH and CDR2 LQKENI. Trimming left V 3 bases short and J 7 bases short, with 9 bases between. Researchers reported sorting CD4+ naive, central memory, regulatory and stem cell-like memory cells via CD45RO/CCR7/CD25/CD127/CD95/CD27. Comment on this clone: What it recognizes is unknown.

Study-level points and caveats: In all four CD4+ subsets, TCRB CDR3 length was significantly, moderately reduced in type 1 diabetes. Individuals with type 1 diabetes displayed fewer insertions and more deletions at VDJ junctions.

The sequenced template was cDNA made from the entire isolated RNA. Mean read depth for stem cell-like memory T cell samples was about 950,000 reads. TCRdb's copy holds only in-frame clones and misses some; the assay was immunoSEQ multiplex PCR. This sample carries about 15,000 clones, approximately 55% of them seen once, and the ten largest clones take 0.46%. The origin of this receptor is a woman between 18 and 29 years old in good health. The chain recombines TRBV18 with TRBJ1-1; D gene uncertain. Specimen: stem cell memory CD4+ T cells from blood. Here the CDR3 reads CASSPRRGEAFF. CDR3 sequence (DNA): TGTGCCAGCTCACCTCGGCGGGGTGAAGCTTTCTTT.